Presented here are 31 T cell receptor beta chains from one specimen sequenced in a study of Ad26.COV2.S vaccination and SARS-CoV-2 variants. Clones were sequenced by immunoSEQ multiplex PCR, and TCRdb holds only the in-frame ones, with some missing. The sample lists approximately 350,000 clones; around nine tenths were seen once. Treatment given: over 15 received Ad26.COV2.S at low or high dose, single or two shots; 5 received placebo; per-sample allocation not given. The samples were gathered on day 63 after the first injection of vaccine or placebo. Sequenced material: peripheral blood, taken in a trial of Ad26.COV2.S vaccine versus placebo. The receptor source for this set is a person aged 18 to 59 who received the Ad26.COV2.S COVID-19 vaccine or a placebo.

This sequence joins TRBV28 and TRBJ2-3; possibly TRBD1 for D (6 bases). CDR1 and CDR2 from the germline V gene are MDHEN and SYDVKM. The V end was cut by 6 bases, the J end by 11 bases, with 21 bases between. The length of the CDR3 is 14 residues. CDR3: CASSPGTWNSEQYF. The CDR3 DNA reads TGTGCCAGCAGCCCTGGGACATGGAATAGTGAGCAGTATTTT. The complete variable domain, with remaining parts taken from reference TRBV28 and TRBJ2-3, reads DVKVTQSSRYLVKRTGEKVFLECVQDMDHENMFWYRQDPGLGLRLIYFSYDVKMKEKGDIPEGYSVSREKKERFSLILESASTNQTSMYLCASSPGTWNSEQYFGPGTRLTVL.

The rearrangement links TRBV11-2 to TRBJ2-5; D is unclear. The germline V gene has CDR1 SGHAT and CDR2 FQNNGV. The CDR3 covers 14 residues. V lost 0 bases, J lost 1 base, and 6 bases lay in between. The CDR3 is CASSLERLQETQYF. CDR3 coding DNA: TGTGCCAGCAGCTTAGAACGGCTCCAAGAGACCCAGTACTTC.

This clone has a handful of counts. CDR3 nucleotide sequence: TGTGCCAGCAGTGAAGCGCTTCGATGGAGAAGCTCTGGAAACACCATATATTTT. It yields the protein CASSEALRWRSSGNTIYF. The chain uses TRBV2 and TRBJ1-3; no firm D call. The CDR3 totals 18 residues. CDR1 and CDR2 from the germline V gene are SNHLY and FYNNEI. V was shortened by 0 bases and J by 0 bases, with 15 bases between the two germline ends. The whole variable domain, filled in from reference TRBV2 and TRBJ1-3, reads EPEVTQTPSHQVTQMGQEVILRCVPISNHLYFYWYRQILGQKVEFLVSFYNNEISEKSEIFDDQFSVERPDGSNFTLKIRSTKLEDSAMYFCASSEALRWRSSGNTIYFGEGSWLTVV.

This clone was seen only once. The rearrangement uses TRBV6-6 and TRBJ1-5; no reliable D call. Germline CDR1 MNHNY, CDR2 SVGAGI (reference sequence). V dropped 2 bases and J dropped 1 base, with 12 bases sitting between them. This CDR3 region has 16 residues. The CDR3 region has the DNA TGTGCCAGCAGTTACACCCTCCTGGGGAGCAATCAGCCCCAGCATTTT. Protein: CASSYTLLGSNQPQHF.

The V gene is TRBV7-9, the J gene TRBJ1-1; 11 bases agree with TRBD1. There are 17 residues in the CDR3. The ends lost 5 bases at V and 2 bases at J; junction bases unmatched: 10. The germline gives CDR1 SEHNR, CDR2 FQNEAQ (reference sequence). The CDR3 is CASSPDRGLGGNTEAFF. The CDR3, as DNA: TGTGCCAGCAGCCCGGACAGGGGGCTGGGAGGTAACACTGAAGCTTTCTTT.

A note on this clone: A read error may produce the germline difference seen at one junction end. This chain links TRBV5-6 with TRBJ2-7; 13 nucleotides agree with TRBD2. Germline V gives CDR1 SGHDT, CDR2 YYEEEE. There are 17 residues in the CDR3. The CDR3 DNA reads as TGTGCCAGCGGCTTGTACGGGACTAGCGGGATGTCCTACGAGCAGTACTTC. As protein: CASGLYGTSGMSYEQYF.

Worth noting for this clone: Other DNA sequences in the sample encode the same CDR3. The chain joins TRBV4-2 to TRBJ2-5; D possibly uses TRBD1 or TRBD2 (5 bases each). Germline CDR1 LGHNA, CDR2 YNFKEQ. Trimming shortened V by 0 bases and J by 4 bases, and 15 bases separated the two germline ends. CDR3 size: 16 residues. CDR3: CASSQDQTGRSETQYF. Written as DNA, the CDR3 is TGTGCCAGCAGCCAAGACCAGACGGGGCGGTCAGAGACCCAGTACTTC.

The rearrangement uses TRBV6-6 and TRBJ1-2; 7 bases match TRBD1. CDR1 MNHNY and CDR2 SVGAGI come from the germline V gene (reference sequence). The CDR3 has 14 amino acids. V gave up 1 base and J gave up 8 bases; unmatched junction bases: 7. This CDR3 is CASSYFRGDKGYTF. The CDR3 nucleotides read TGTGCCAGCAGTTACTTCAGGGGGGATAAAGGCTACACCTTC.

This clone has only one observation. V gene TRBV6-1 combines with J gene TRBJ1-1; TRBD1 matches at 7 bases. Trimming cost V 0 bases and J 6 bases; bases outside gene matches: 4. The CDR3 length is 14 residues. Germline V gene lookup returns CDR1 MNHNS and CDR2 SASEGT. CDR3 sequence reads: CASSEAGGIAEAFF. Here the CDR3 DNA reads TGTGCCAGCAGTGAAGCAGGGGGCATTGCTGAAGCTTTCTTT.

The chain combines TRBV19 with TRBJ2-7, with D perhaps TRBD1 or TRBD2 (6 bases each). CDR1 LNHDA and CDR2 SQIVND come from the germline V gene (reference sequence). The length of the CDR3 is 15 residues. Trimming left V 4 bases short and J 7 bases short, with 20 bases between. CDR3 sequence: CASSTRGTSGGEQYF. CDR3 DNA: TGTGCCAGTAGTACCCGGGGGACATCCGGCGGGGAGCAGTACTTC.

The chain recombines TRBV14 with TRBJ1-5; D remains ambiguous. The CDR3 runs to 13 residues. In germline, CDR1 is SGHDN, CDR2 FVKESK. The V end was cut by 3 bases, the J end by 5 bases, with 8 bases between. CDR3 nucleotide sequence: TGTGCCAGCAGCCAGAACCTTGATCAGCCCCAGCATTTT. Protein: CASSQNLDQPQHF.

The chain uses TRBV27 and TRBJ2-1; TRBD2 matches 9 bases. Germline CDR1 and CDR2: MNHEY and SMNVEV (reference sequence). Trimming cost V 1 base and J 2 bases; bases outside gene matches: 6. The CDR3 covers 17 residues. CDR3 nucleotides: TGTGCCAGCAGTTTATTAATGGGCGGGGGGGCCTACAATGAGCAGTTCTTC. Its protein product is CASSLLMGGGAYNEQFF.

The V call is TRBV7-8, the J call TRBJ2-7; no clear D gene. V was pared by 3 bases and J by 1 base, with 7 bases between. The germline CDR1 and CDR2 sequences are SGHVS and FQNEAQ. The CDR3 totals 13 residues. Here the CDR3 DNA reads TGTGCCAGCAGCTTGGGGATATCCTACGAGCAGTACTTC. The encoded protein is CASSLGISYEQYF. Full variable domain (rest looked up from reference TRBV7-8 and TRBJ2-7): GAGVSQSPRYKVAKRGQDVALRCDPISGHVSLFWYQQALGQGPEFLTYFQNEAQLDKSGLPSDRFFAERPEGSVSTLKIQRTQQEDSAVYLCASSLGISYEQYFGPGTRLTVT.

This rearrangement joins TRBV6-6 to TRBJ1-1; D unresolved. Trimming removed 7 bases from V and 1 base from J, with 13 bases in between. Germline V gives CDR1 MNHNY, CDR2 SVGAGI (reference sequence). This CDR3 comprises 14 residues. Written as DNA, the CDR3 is TGTGCCAGCATAACGAAGGTGGGGAACACTGAAGCTTTCTTT. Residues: CASITKVGNTEAFF.

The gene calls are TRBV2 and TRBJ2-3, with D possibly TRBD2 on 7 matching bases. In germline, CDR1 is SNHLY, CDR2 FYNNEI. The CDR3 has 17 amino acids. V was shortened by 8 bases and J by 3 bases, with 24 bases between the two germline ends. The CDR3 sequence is CASPSGGGVVGTDTQYF. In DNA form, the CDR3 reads TGTGCCAGCCCTTCCGGAGGGGGGGTAGTTGGGACAGATACGCAGTATTTT. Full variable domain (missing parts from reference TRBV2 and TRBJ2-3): EPEVTQTPSHQVTQMGQEVILRCVPISNHLYFYWYRQILGQKVEFLVSFYNNEISEKSEIFDDQFSVERPDGSNFTLKIRSTKLEDSAMYFCASPSGGGVVGTDTQYFGPGTRLTVL.

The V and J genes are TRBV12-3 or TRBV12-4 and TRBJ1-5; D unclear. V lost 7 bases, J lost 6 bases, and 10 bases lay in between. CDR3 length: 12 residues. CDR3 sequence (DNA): TGTGCCAGCACCATAGGGAGTCAGCCCCAGCATTTT. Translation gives CASTIGSQPQHF.

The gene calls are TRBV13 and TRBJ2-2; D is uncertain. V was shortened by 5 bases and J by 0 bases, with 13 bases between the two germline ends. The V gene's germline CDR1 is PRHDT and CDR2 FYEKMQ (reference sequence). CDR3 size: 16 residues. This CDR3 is CASSPDRISNTGELFF. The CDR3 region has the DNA TGTGCCAGCAGCCCTGATAGGATCTCGAACACCGGGGAGCTGTTTTTT.

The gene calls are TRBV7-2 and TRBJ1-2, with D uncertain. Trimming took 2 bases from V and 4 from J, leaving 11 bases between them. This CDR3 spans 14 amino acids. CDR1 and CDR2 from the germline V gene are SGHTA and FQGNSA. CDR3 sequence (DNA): TGTGCCAGCAGCTTATCCTTTGATGCCTATGGCTACACCTTC. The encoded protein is CASSLSFDAYGYTF.

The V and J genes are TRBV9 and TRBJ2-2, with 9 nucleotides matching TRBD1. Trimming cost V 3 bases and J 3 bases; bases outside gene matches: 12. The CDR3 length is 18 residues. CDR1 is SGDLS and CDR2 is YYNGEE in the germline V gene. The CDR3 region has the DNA TGTGCCAGCAGCGGAGGGACAGGGAGGCTATCCGACACCGGGGAGCTGTTTTTT. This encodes CASSGGTGRLSDTGELFF.

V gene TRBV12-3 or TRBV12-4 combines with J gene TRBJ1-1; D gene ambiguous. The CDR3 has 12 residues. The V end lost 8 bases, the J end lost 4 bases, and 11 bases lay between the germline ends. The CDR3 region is CASLGQATEAFF. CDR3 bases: TGTGCCAGCCTCGGCCAGGCCACTGAAGCTTTCTTT.

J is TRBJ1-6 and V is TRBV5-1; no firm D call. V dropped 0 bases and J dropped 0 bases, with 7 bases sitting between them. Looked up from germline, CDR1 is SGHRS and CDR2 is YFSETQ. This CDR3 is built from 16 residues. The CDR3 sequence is CASSLVGSSYNSPLHF. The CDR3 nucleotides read TGCGCCAGCAGCTTGGTGGGGAGCTCCTATAATTCACCCCTCCACTTT.

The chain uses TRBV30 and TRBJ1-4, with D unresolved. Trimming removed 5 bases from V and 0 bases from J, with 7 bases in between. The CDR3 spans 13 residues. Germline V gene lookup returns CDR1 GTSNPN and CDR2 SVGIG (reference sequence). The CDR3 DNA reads TGTGCCTGGGACACAACAACTAATGAAAAACTGTTTTTT. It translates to CAWDTTTNEKLFF.

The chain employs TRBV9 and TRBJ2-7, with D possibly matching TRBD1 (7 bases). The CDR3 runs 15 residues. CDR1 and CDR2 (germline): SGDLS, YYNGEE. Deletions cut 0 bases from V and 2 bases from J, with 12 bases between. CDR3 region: CASSVDPGGTYEQYF. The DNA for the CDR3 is TGTGCCAGCAGCGTAGATCCAGGGGGGACCTACGAGCAGTACTTC.

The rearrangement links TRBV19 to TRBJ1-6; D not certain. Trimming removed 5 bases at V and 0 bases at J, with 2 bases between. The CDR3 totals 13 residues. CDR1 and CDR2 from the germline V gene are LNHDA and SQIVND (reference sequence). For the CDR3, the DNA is TGTGCCAGTAGTTTCTCCTATAATTCACCCCTCCACTTT. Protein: CASSFSYNSPLHF.

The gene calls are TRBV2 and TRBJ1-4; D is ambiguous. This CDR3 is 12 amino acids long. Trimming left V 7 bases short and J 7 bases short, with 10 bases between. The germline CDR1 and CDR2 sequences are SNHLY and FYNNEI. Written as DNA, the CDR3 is TGTGCCAGCACGCGACCGGGTGAAAAACTGTTTTTT. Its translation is CASTRPGEKLFF.

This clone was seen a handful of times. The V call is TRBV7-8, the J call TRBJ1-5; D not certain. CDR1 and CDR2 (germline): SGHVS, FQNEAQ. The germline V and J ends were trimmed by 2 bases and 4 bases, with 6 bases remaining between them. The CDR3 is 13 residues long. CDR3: CASSLSGNQPQHF. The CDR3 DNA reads TGTGCCAGCAGCTTATCGGGGAATCAGCCCCAGCATTTT.

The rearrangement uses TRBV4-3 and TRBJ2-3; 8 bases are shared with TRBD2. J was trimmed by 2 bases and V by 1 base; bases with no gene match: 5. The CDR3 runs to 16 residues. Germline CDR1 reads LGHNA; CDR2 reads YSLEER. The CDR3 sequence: CASSQGSGASTDTQYF. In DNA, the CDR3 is TGCGCCAGCAGCCAAGGTAGCGGGGCATCCACAGATACGCAGTATTTT.

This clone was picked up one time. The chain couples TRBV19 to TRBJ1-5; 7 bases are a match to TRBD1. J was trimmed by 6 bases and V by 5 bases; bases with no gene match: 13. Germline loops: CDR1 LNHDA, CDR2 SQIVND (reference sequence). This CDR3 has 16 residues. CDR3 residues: CASSQDRSWAGQPQHF. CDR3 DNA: TGTGCCAGTAGTCAGGACAGGTCTTGGGCGGGTCAGCCCCAGCATTTT.

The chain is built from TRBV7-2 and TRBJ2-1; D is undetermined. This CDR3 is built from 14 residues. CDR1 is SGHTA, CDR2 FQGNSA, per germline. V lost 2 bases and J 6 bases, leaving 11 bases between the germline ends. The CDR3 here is CASSLRVTRNEQFF. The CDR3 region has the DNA TGTGCCAGCAGCTTACGGGTGACTCGCAATGAGCAGTTCTTC.

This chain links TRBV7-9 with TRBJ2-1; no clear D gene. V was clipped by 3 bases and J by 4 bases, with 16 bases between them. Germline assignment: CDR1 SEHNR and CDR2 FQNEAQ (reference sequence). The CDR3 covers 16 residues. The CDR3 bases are TGTGCCAGCAGCTTTTCCCCGGCGATGGGGTACAATGAGCAGTTCTTC. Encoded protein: CASSFSPAMGYNEQFF.

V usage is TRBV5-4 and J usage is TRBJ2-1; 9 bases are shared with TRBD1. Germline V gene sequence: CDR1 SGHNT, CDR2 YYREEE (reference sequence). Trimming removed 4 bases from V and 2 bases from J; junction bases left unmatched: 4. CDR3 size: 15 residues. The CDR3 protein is CASSRGTGTYNEQFF. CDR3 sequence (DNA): TGTGCCAGCAGCAGGGGGACAGGGACCTACAATGAGCAGTTCTTC.